The 32 T cell receptor beta chains in this list originate from one sample, sequenced in a study of TIL therapy for anti-PD-1-resistant metastatic lung cancer. The immunoSEQ assay was v3. The data were produced by immunoSEQ multiplex PCR, yet TCRdb's version contains in-frame clones alone and is incomplete. The sample yields some 90,000 clones, approximately 65% seen once. The time point: pre-treatment sample, taken before nivolumab and TIL therapy. Tumor tissue came from excised metastases, mostly pleural nodules or supraclavicular lymph nodes. Sequenced here: tumor tissue, sampled at baseline. Receptor source: a person aged 25 to 80 with non-small cell lung cancer.

V is TRBV12-3 or TRBV12-4 and J is TRBJ1-2; 7 positions agree with TRBD1. V lost 2 bases and J lost 8; bases outside the gene matches: 5. The CDR3 covers 13 residues. In nucleotides, the CDR3 is TGTGCCAGCAGTTTATCAGGGGGGAGGGGCTACACCTTC. This gives the protein CASSLSGGRGYTF.

This clone was counted once. This sequence joins TRBV28 and TRBJ1-5; D is unclear. Trimming took 6 bases from V and 2 from J, leaving 14 bases between them. The CDR3 sequence is 15 residues long. From germline, CDR1 is MDHEN and CDR2 SYDVKM. CDR3 nucleotide sequence: TGTGCCAGCAGACCTATAGACGGCGGCAATCAGCCCCAGCATTTT. It specifies CASRPIDGGNQPQHF.

This clone showed up just a few times. This rearrangement joins TRBV28 to TRBJ2-6, with a tentative D call TRBD1 (6 bases). With 5 bases removed from V and 4 bases from J, the gap between germline ends came to 24 bases. The germline V gene has CDR1 MDHEN and CDR2 SYDVKM. The CDR3 has 19 residues. CDR3 nucleotides: TGTGCCAGCAGTCAACCAGGGGCCTATCATAAACAGGGGGCCAACGTCCTGACTTTC. Residues: CASSQPGAYHKQGANVLTF.

This clone was found a few times. The chain uses TRBV5-1 and TRBJ1-3; unclear D gene. The germline gives CDR1 SGHRS, CDR2 YFSETQ. The CDR3 spans 15 residues. Trimming stripped 4 bases from V and 0 bases from J, with 11 bases between. CDR3 coding DNA: TGCGCCAGCAGCCTCGACATAATCTCTGGAAACACCATATATTTT. Its translation: CASSLDIISGNTIYF.

This clone was observed once. V is TRBV11-3 and J is TRBJ2-4, with 9 bases lining up with TRBD1. V was pared by 5 bases and J by 3 bases, with 8 bases of the junction left unmatched. Germline loops: CDR1 SGHNT, CDR2 YENEEA. There are 16 residues in the CDR3. The CDR3 loop is CASSHGTGSGKNIQYF. CDR3 sequence (DNA): TGTGCCAGCAGCCACGGGACAGGGTCCGGCAAAAACATTCAGTACTTC.

J is TRBJ1-4 and V is TRBV3-1 (or the pseudogene TRBV3-2), with unresolved D. V gave up 7 bases and J gave up 7 bases, with 10 bases separating them. CDR1 LGHDT and CDR2 YNNKEL come from the germline V gene (reference sequence). This CDR3 is built from 12 residues. The CDR3, as DNA: TGTGCCAGCACCCGCCAAGGTGAAAAACTGTTTTTT. This translates into CASTRQGEKLFF.

This clone appeared a few times. The chain is built from TRBV29-1 and TRBJ2-3; D is uncertain. Trimming cost V 7 bases and J 4 bases, with 15 bases left between them. Germline V CDR1 and CDR2: SQVTM, ANQGSEA. The CDR3 spans 13 residues. CDR3 DNA: TGCAGCGGGGCTCGTGTCCGCGCAGATACGCAGTATTTT. It is translated as CSGARVRADTQYF.

This chain links TRBV18 with TRBJ2-1; D ambiguous. Germline V gene sequence: CDR1 KGHSH, CDR2 LQKENI. CDR3 size: 13 residues. V gave up 0 bases and J gave up 6 bases, with 6 bases separating them. The CDR3, as DNA: TGTGCCAGCTCACCACCCGTAATCAATGAGCAGTTCTTC. Amino acids: CASSPPVINEQFF.

This chain joins TRBV21-1 and TRBJ1-1. TRBV21-1 is designated a pseudogene. The CDR3 loop spans 14 amino acids. For the CDR3, the DNA is TGTGCCAGCAGCTATGGACCCTCGAACACTGAAGCTTTCTTT. As protein: CASSYGPSNTEAFF.

The V call is TRBV29-1, the J call TRBJ1-5; D ambiguous. Germline-derived CDR1 and CDR2 are SQVTM and ANQGSEA. V was pared by 5 bases and J by 0 bases, with 11 bases between. The CDR3 consists of 14 residues. This CDR3 is CSVLQPDSNQPQHF. The CDR3 DNA reads TGCAGCGTTTTACAGCCGGATAGCAATCAGCCCCAGCATTTT.

The chain joins TRBV28 to TRBJ1-5; the match to TRBD1 covers 7 bases. Germline loops: CDR1 MDHEN, CDR2 SYDVKM. After removal of 7 bases from V and 4 bases from J, the junction contained 7 bases not matched to a gene. The CDR3 length is 14 residues. The CDR3 sequence: CASIPGQSNQPQHF. The CDR3, as DNA: TGTGCCAGCATCCCGGGACAGTCTAATCAGCCCCAGCATTTT.

The chain links TRBV28 to TRBJ2-3; D might be TRBD1 or TRBD2, each matching 5 bases. V gave up 7 bases and J gave up 3 bases, with 11 bases separating them. Germline V gene sequence: CDR1 MDHEN, CDR2 SYDVKM. The CDR3 consists of 13 residues. CDR3 sequence: CASTGTPTDTQYF. CDR3 in DNA: TGTGCCAGCACAGGGACCCCTACAGATACGCAGTATTTT.

This clone was picked up one time. This chain connects TRBV7-9 to TRBJ2-4; TRBD2 matches at 11 bases. V gave up 6 bases and J gave up 8 bases; unmatched junction bases: 15. The germline CDR1 and CDR2 sequences are SEHNR and FQNEAQ (reference sequence). This CDR3 comprises 17 residues. The CDR3 nucleotides are TGTGCCAGCAGTCCTTATGCAACCGGGACTAGCGGTGACATTCAGTACTTC. Translation gives CASSPYATGTSGDIQYF. The full variable domain, in which reference TRBV7-9 and TRBJ2-4 provide the parts outside the CDR3, is DTGVSQNPRHKITKRGQNVTFRCDPISEHNRLYWYRQTLGQGPEFLTYFQNEAQLEKSRLLSDRFSAERPKGSFSTLEIQRTEQGDSAMYLCASSPYATGTSGDIQYFGAGTRLSVL.

This clone was observed a handful of times. The chain joins TRBV9 to TRBJ2-1; TRBD2 might be the D (6 bases). The CDR3 sequence is 17 residues long. V gave up 3 bases and J gave up 2 bases, with 18 bases separating them. The germline gives CDR1 SGDLS, CDR2 YYNGEE. The CDR3 region is CASSETTAGLTYNEQFF. The CDR3 coding sequence is TGTGCCAGCAGCGAGACCACCGCGGGACTGACCTACAATGAGCAGTTCTTC.

This clone was observed a handful of times. One junction end does not reproduce the germline sequence, and a read error may be involved. This rearrangement joins TRBV6-2 or TRBV6-3 to TRBJ2-7; no reliable D call. This CDR3 has 12 amino acids. CDR1 is MNHEY, CDR2 SVGEGT, per germline. CDR3 sequence (DNA): TGTGCCAGCAGTTACCCCTCCAACGAGCAGTACTTC. It codes for CASSYPSNEQYF.

This clone was recorded only once. This sequence joins TRBV19 and TRBJ1-4, with D possibly TRBD1 on 5 matching bases. The germline V gene has CDR1 LNHDA and CDR2 SQIVND (reference sequence). The CDR3 extends over 14 amino acids. Trimming stripped 5 bases from V and 3 bases from J, with 10 bases between. In nucleotides, the CDR3 is TGTGCCAGTAGTCCAGGGATCGCTAATGAAAAACTGTTTTTT. It is translated as CASSPGIANEKLFF.

The table lists this clone with a count of one. V and J are TRBV28 and TRBJ2-5; D uncertain. CDR1 is MDHEN, CDR2 SYDVKM, per germline. The CDR3 is 14 residues long. V lost 2 bases and J 4 bases, leaving 11 bases between the germline ends. CDR3 region: CASSLGFFLETQYF. The CDR3 DNA reads TGTGCCAGCAGTTTAGGGTTCTTTTTAGAGACCCAGTACTTC.

This sequence joins TRBV24-1 and TRBJ2-5; 12 bases fit TRBD2. Germline trimming cut 4 bases from V and 5 bases from J; bases unmatched to any gene: 7. The CDR3 runs 16 residues. Germline-derived CDR1 and CDR2 are KGHDR and SFDVKD. CDR3 sequence (DNA): TGTGCCACCAGTGACCTTACTAGCGGGGGGCCGGAGACCCAGTACTTC. Amino acid sequence: CATSDLTSGGPETQYF.

The sample holds a few counts of this clone. The chain joins TRBV5-1 to TRBJ2-2; possibly TRBD1 for D (5 bases). The ends were cut back, 4 bases at V and 2 bases at J, with 9 bases in the middle. The CDR3 spans 14 residues. Germline V gene sequence: CDR1 SGHRS, CDR2 YFSETQ. The CDR3 DNA reads TGCGCCAGCAGCCCTGGACACAACACCGGGGAGCTGTTTTTT. It encodes CASSPGHNTGELFF. Supplemented by reference TRBV5-1 and TRBJ2-2, the full variable domain reads KAGVTQTPRYLIKTRGQQVTLSCSPISGHRSVSWYQQTPGQGLQFLFEYFSETQRNKGNFPGRFSGRQFSNSRSEMNVSTLELGDSALYLCASSPGHNTGELFFGEGSRLTVL.

The CDR3 DNA sequence: TGTGCCAGCAGCCCCCAGAGGGGGAGCTCTGGGGCCAACGTCCTGACTTTC. The encoded protein is CASSPQRGSSGANVLTF. The chain links TRBV3-1 (or the pseudogene TRBV3-2) to TRBJ2-6, with a possible D match to TRBD1 (6 bases). Germline assignment: CDR1 LGHDT and CDR2 YNNKEL (reference sequence). Trimming stripped 4 bases from V and 0 bases from J, with 13 bases between. The CDR3 is made up of 17 amino acids.

This chain uses TRBV25-1 with TRBJ2-3; D not certain. Germline V CDR1 and CDR2: MGHDK, SYGVNS. V lost 4 bases, J lost 6 bases, and 11 bases lay in between. This CDR3 has 13 amino acids. The CDR3 reads CASSGSLKDTQYF. The CDR3 region has the DNA TGTGCCAGCAGTGGCTCGCTAAAGGATACGCAGTATTTT.

The chain uses TRBV7-9 and TRBJ1-5; no clear D gene. Looked up from germline, CDR1 is SEHNR and CDR2 is FQNEAQ (reference sequence). The CDR3 totals 13 residues. Trimming shortened V by 1 base and J by 10 bases, and 11 bases separated the two germline ends. CDR3 loop: CASSLESHSPQHF. The CDR3 DNA follows: TGTGCCAGCAGCTTAGAGTCCCATAGTCCCCAGCATTTT.

The chain carries TRBV11-2 and TRBJ2-5; D gene uncertain. Trimming shortened V by 2 bases and J by 4 bases, and 5 bases separated the two germline ends. Germline-derived CDR1 and CDR2 are SGHAT and FQNNGV. The CDR3 has 12 residues. The CDR3 bases are TGTGCCAGCAGCTTATTAGGAGAGACCCAGTACTTC. Its protein product is CASSLLGETQYF.

This clone is a singleton in its sample. The chain uses TRBV4-3 and TRBJ2-3, with 16 bases lining up with TRBD2. Germline CDR1 and CDR2: LGHNA and YSLEER. Losses at the gene ends were 5 bases for V and 2 bases for J; bases not matched to a gene: 10. The CDR3 loop spans 19 amino acids. Here the CDR3 reads CASSVSGTSGGDYTDTQYF. The DNA for the CDR3 is TGCGCCAGCAGCGTATCCGGGACTAGCGGGGGGGATTACACAGATACGCAGTATTTT.

J is TRBJ2-5 and V is TRBV24-1; D possibly corresponds to TRBD2 (6 bases). The CDR3 is 17 amino acids. Looked up from germline, CDR1 is KGHDR and CDR2 is SFDVKD. Trimming shortened V by 3 bases and J by 1 base, and 17 bases separated the two germline ends. CDR3 nucleotide sequence: TGTGCCACCAGTGATCCGCCCGGGGTGCGGGGCCAAGAGACCCAGTACTTC. Protein product: CATSDPPGVRGQETQYF.

V usage is TRBV21-1 and J usage is TRBJ1-5. TRBV21-1 is a documented pseudogene. The CDR3 loop spans 16 amino acids. This chain's CDR3 is CASSKVQGRRTQPQHF. CDR3 nucleotides: TGTGCCAGCAGCAAAGTTCAAGGTAGGCGAACTCAGCCCCAGCATTTT.

This chain uses TRBV3-1 (or the pseudogene TRBV3-2) with TRBJ1-4; 7 bases line up with TRBD1. V was clipped by 5 bases and J by 4 bases; unmatched bases: 7. Germline CDR1 is LGHDT and CDR2 is YNNKEL (reference sequence). The CDR3 contains 15 residues. DNA for the CDR3: TGTGCCAGCAGCGCCAGACAGGGAAGTAATGAAAAACTGTTTTTT. Translation gives CASSARQGSNEKLFF.

This clone showed up just a few times. The chain is built from TRBV5-1 and TRBJ1-5; TRBD1 is a possible D gene (5 bases). With 1 base removed from V and 2 bases from J, the gap between germline ends came to 10 bases. The CDR3 contains 15 residues. CDR1 is SGHRS, CDR2 YFSETQ, per germline. The CDR3 bases are TGCGCCAGCAGCTTGTATTGGGGGGGCAATCAGCCCCAGCATTTT. Amino acid sequence: CASSLYWGGNQPQHF.

The chain uses TRBV19 and TRBJ2-1; D gene unclear. V was shortened by 4 bases and J by 2 bases, with 12 bases between the two germline ends. Germline-derived CDR1 and CDR2 are LNHDA and SQIVND (reference sequence). The CDR3 spans 15 residues. The CDR3, as DNA: TGTGCCAGTAGTAAGGAGTATCTGACCTACAATGAGCAGTTCTTC. Encoded protein: CASSKEYLTYNEQFF.

The table lists this clone with a few counts. This chain links TRBV29-1 with TRBJ1-3; no clear D. Trimming cost V 3 bases and J 1 base, with 4 bases left between them. The germline gives CDR1 SQVTM, CDR2 ANQGSEA. CDR3 size: 12 residues. The CDR3 region has the DNA TGCAGCGTTGACGTGTCTGGAAACACCATATATTTT. Amino acids: CSVDVSGNTIYF.

J is TRBJ2-1 and V is TRBV18; D is uncertain. Germline V gene lookup returns CDR1 KGHSH and CDR2 LQKENI. This CDR3 region has 15 residues. V lost 3 bases to trimming and J lost 5 bases, with 14 bases between them. The CDR3 DNA sequence: TGTGCCAGCTCACCCCCTGGTAGGGCCAACAATGAGCAGTTCTTC. It encodes CASSPPGRANNEQFF.

The V call is TRBV27, the J call TRBJ1-5; tentative D call: TRBD1 (5 bases). V was pared by 4 bases and J by 2 bases, with 15 bases between. Germline CDR1 reads MNHEY; CDR2 reads SMNVEV (reference sequence). CDR3 length: 16 residues. DNA of the CDR3: TGTGCCAGCAGTTCCCTAGTCATGGGGGGCAATCAGCCCCAGCATTTT. Its translation is CASSSLVMGGNQPQHF.